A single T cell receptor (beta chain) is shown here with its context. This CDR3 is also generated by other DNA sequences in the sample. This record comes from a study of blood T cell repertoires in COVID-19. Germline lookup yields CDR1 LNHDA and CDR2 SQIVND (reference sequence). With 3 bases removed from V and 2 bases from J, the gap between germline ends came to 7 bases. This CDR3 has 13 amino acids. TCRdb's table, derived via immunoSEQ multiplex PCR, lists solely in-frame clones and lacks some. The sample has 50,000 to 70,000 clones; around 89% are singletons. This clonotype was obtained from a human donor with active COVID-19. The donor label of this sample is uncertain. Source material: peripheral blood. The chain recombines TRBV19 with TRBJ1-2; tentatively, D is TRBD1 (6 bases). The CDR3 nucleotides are TGTGCCAGTAGTATCCAGGGGAACTATGGCTACACCTTC. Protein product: CASSIQGNYGYTF.